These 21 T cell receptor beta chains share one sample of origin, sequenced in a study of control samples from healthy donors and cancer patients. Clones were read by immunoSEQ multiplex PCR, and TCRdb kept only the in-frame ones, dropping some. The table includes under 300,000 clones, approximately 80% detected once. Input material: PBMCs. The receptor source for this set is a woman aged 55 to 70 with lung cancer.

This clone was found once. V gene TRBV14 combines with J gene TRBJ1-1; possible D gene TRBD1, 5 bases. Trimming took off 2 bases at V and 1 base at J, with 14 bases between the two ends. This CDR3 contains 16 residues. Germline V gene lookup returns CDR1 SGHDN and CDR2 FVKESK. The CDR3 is CASSQLIGGGNTEAFF. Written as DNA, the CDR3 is TGTGCCAGCAGCCAACTTATCGGTGGGGGGAACACTGAAGCTTTCTTT.

The CDR3 protein is CASSEAGGTVYEQYF. CDR3 sequence (DNA): TGTGCCAGCAGTGAAGCGGGCGGGACGGTGTACGAGCAGTACTTC. The V gene is TRBV6-1, the J gene TRBJ2-7, with a possible D match to TRBD2 (6 bases). The CDR3 covers 15 residues. V dropped 0 bases and J dropped 4 bases, with 13 bases sitting between them. Per the germline V gene, CDR1 is MNHNS and CDR2 is SASEGT.

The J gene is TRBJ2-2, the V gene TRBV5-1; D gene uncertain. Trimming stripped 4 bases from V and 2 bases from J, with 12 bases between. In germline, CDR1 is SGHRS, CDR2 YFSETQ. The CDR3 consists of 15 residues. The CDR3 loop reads CASSPRLRNTGELFF. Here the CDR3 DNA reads TGCGCCAGCAGCCCTAGACTCCGCAACACCGGGGAGCTGTTTTTT.

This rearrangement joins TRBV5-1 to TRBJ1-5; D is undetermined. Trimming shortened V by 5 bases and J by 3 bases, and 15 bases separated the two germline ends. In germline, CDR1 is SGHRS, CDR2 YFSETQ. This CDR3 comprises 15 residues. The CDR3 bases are TGCGCCAGCAGGCCCGCGGGCGGAAACAATCAGCCCCAGCATTTT. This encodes CASRPAGGNNQPQHF. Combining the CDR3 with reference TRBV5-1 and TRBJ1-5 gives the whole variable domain KAGVTQTPRYLIKTRGQQVTLSCSPISGHRSVSWYQQTPGQGLQFLFEYFSETQRNKGNFPGRFSGRQFSNSRSEMNVSTLELGDSALYLCASRPAGGNNQPQHFGDGTRLSIL.

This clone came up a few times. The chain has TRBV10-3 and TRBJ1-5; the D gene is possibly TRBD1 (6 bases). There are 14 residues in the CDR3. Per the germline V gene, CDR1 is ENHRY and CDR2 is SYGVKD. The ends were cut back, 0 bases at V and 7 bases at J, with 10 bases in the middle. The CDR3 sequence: CAISESGGGQPQHF. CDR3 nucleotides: TGTGCCATCAGTGAGTCAGGGGGAGGACAGCCCCAGCATTTT.

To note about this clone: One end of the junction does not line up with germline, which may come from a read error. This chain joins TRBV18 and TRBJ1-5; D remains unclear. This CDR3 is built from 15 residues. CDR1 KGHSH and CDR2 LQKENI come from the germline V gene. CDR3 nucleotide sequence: TGTGCCAGCCCACCATCGGGCAATCGGGATCAGCCCCAGCATTTT. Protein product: CASPPSGNRDQPQHF.

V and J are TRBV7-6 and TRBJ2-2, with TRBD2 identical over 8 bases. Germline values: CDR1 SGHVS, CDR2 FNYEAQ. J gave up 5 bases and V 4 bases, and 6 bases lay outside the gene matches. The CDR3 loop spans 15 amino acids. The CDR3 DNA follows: TGTGCCAGCAGCTCCTCCGGGACTAGGACCGGGGAGCTGTTTTTT. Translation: CASSSSGTRTGELFF.

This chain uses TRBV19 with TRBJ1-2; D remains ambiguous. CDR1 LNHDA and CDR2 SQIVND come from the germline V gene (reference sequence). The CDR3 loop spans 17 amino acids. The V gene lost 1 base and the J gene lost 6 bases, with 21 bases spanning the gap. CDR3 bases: TGTGCCAGTAGTATAGCTCTCGATACTCTCGGTCGGGATGGCTACACCTTC. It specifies CASSIALDTLGRDGYTF.

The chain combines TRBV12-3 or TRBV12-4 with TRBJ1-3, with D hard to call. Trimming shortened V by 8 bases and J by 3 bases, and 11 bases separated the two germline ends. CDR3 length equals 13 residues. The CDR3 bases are TGTGCCAGCTGCCACAAGGTTGGAAACACCATATATTTT. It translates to CASCHKVGNTIYF.

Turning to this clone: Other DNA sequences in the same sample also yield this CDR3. The CDR3 DNA is TGTGCCAGCAGCTCCACCGGGACGGGGAATCAGCCCCAGCATTTT. Protein sequence: CASSSTGTGNQPQHF. This chain links TRBV7-9 with TRBJ1-5; tentative D call: TRBD1 (5 bases). The germline gives CDR1 SEHNR, CDR2 FQNEAQ (reference sequence). The CDR3 extends over 15 amino acids. The V and J ends lost 4 bases and 4 bases respectively, with 14 bases between them.

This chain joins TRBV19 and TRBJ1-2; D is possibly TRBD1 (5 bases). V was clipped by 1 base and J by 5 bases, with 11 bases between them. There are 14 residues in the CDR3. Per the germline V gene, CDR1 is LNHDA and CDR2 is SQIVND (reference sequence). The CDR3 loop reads CASSIGRESYGYTF. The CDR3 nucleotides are TGTGCCAGTAGTATAGGCAGGGAATCGTATGGCTACACCTTC.

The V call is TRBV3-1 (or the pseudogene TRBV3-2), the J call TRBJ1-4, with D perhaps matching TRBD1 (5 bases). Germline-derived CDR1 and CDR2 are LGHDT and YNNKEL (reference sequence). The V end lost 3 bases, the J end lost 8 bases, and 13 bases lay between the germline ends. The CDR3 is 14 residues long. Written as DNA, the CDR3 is TGTGCCAGCAGCCACGGGACCGAGAAAGAAAAACTGTTTTTT. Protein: CASSHGTEKEKLFF.

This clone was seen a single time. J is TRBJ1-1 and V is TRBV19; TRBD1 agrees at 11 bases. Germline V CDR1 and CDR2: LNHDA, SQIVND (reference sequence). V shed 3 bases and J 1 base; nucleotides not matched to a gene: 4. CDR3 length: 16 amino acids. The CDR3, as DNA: TGTGCCAGTAGTATTAGGACAGGGGGCAGGAACACTGAAGCTTTCTTT. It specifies CASSIRTGGRNTEAFF.

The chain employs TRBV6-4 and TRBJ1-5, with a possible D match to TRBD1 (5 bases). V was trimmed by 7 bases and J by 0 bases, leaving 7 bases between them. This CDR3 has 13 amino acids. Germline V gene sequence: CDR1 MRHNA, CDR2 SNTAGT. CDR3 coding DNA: TGTGCCAGCAAAACAGGTAGCAATCAGCCCCAGCATTTT. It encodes CASKTGSNQPQHF.

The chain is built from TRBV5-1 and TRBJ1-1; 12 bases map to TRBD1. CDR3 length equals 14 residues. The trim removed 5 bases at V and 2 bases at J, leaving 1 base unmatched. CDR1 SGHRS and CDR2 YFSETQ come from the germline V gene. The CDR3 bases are TGCGCCAGCAGAGGGACAGGGGGCAACACTGAAGCTTTCTTT. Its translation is CASRGTGGNTEAFF.

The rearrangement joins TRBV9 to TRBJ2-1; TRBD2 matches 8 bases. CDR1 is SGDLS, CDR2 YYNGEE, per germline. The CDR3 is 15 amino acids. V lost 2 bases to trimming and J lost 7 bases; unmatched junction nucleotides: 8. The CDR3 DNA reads TGTGCCAGCAGCGTCTCGCCGGGACTAGGTAATGAGCAGTTCTTC. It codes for CASSVSPGLGNEQFF.

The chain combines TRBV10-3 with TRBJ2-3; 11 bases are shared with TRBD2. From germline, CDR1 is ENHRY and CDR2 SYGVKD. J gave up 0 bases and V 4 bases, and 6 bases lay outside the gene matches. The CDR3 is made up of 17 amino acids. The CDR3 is CAISGSTSGASTDTQYF. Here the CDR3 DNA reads TGTGCCATCAGTGGGTCGACTAGCGGGGCTAGCACAGATACGCAGTATTTT.

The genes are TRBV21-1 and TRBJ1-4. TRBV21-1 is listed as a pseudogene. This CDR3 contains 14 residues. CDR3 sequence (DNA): TGTGCCAGCAGCAAAGAACGGATTAATGAAAAACTGTTTTTT. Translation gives CASSKERINEKLFF.

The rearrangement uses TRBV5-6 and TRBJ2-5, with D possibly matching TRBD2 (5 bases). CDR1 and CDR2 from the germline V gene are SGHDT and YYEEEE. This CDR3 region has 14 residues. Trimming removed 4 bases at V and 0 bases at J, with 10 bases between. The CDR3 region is CASSPLDYQETQYF. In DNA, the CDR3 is TGTGCCAGCAGCCCCCTGGACTACCAAGAGACCCAGTACTTC.

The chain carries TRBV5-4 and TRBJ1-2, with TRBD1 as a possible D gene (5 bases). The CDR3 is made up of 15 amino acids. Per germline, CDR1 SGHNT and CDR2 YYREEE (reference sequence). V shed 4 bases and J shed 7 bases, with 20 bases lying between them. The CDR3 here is CASSPGPTTTSGYTF. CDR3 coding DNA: TGTGCCAGCAGCCCAGGGCCGACAACCACCAGTGGCTACACCTTC. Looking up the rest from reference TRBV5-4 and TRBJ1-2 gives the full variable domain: ETGVTQSPTHLIKTRGQQVTLRCSSQSGHNTVSWYQQALGQGPQFIFQYYREEENGRGNFPPRFSGLQFPNYSSELNVNALELDDSALYLCASSPGPTTTSGYTFGSGTRLTVV.

The CDR3 nucleotides are TGTGCCATCATGCAGGGGGGCCGAGACACTGAAGCTTTCTTT. Its translation is CAIMQGGRDTEAFF. The chain carries TRBV10-3 and TRBJ1-1; 7 bases match TRBD1. Germline loops: CDR1 ENHRY, CDR2 SYGVKD. The CDR3 sequence is 14 residues long. V was pared by 7 bases and J by 3 bases, with 8 bases of the junction left unmatched.